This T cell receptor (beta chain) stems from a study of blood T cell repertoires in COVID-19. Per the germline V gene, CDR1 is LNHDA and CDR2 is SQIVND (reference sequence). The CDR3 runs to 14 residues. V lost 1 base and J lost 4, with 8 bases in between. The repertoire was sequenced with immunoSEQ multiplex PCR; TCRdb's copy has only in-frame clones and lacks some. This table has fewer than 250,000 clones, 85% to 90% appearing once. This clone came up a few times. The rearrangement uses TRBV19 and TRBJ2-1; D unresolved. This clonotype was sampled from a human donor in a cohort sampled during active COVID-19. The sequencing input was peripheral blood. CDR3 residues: CASSIANQYNEQFF. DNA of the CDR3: TGTGCCAGTAGTATAGCCAACCAGTACAATGAGCAGTTCTTC.